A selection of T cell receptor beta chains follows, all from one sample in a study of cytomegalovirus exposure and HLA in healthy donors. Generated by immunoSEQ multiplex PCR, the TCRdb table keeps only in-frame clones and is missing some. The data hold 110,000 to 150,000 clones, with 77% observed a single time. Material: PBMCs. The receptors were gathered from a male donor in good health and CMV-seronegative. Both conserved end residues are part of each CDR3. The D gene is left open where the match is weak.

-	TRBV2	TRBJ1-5	CASNRQVNQPQHF
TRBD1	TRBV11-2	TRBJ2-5	CASSSRQGSWTQYF
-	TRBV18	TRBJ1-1	CASSPWGLEAFF
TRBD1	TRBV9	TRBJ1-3	CASSVGQGSGNTIYF
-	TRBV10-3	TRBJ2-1	CAISGKQGRGEQFF
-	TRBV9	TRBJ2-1	CASSPLTATVYNEQFF
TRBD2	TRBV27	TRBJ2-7	CASSLRPPGLAGGAHEQYF
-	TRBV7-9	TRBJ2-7	CSSSLGWGLSSYEQYF
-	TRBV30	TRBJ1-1	CAWSPLMNTEAFF
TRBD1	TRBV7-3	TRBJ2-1	CASSLGTGGGRGGGYNEQFF
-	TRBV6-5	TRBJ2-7	CASSYSGQGSYEQYF
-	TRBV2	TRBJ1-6	CASRGGGAVYNSPLHF
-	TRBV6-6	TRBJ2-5	CASSYEGETQYF
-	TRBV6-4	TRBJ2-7	CASSTPGGPGSYEQYF
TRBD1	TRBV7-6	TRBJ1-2	CASSEGQPYGYTF
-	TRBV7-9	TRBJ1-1	CASSLVFSDTEAFF
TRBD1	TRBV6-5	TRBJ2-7	CASRTPGQGKYEQYF
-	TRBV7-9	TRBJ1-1	CSSSPPRREREAFF
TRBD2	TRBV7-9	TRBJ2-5	CASSGGVSGGSLNQETQYF
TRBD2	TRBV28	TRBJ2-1	CASSTPGLHYNEQFF
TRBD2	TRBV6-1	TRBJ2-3	CASSEAAGGPDTQYF
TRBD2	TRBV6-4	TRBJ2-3	CASSAIGGGGTDTQYF
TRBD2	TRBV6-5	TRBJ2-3	CATSGLAGLSDTQYF
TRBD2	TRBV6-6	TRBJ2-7	CASRLSGSLDEQYF
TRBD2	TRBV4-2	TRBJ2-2	CASSQDIAGGPVYTGELFF
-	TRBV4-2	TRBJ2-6	CASSQDRAPSGANVLTF
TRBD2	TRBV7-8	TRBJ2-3	CASSSRLAGRADTQYF
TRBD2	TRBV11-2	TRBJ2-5	CASSPSSGGAWETQYF
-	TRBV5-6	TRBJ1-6	CASSLDRDYSPLHF
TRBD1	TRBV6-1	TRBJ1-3	CASSHQGGSGNTIYF
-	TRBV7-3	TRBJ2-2	CASSPLDWAPGELFF
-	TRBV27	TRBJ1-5	CASSDARGSNQPQHF
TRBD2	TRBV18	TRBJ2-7	CASSPGGGLTYEQYF
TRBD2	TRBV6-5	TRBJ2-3	CASRERGRTDTQYF
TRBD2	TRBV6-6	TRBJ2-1	CASSRSGGSYNEQFF
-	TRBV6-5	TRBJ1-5	CASSSGEDQPQHF
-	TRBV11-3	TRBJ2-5	CASSSRETQYF
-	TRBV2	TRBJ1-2	CASSGLAGVTYGYTF
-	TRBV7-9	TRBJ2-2	CASSQDVSAPSTGELFF
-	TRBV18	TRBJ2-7	CASSPPLRTSEQYF
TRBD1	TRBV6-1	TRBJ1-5	CASSDWTGTYSNQPQHF
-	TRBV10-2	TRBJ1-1	CASSESTGSGTEAFF
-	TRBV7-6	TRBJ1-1	CASSQGLENTEAFF
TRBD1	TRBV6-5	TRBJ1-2	CASSYSGQGARGYTF
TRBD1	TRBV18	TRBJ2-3	CASSPSGTGSDTQYF
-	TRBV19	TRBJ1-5	CASSIETGNQPQHF
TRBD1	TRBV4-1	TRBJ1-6	CASSQPRQGDSPLHF
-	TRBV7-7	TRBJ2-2	CASSQTVGTGELFF
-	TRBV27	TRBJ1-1	CASSWRSRGTEAFF
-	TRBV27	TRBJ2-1	CASSLAGPYNEQFF
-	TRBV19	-	CASEQGNEQYF
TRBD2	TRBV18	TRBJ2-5	CASSPSLAGGRETQYF
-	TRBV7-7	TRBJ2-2	CASGAGRTGELFF
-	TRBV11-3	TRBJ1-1	CASSPTGGTRNTEAFF
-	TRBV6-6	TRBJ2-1	CASTGQDSYNEQFF